This TCR beta chain was obtained from a study of T cell repertoires in cytomegalovirus infection. In TCRdb, the reads were re-called with MiXCR into one record per CDR3 protein. The repertoire holds approximately 150,000 distinct CDR3 sequences, with roughly 6.5% as singletons. CDR3 size: 19 residues. Germline CDR1 and CDR2: DFQATT and SNEGSKA (reference sequence). V lost 0 bases and J lost 0; bases outside the gene matches: 13. This clonotype was recorded at least ten times. The sequence derives from a human donor in good health (CMV status not recorded). Some clones in this sample may be carry-over from other donors' samples. Sequencing was performed on PBMCs. The rearrangement uses TRBV20-1 and TRBJ2-5; 10 bases are shared with TRBD2. The CDR3 loop is CSARDALELAGMYQETQYF. The CDR3, as DNA: TGCAGTGCTAGAGATGCTCTGGAACTAGCGGGGATGTACCAAGAGACCCAGTACTTC.